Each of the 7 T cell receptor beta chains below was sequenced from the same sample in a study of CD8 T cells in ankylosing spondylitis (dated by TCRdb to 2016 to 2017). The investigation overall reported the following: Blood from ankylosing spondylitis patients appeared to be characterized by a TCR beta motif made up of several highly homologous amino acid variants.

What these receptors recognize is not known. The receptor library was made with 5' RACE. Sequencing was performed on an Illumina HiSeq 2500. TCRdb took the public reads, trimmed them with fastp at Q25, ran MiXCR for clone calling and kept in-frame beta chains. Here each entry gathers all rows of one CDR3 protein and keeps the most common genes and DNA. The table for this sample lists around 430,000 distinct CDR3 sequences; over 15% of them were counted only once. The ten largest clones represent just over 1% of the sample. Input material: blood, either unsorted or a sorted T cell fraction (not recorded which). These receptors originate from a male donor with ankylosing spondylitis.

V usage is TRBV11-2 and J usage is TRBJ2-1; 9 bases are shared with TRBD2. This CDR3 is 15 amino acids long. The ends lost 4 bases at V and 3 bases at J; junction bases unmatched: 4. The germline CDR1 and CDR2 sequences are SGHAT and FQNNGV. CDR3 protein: CASSYQRGDYNEQFF. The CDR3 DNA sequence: TGTGCCAGCAGCTATCAGCGGGGGGACTACAATGAGCAGTTCTTC.

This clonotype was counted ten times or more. Written as DNA, the CDR3 is TGTGCCAGCAGCCGTATATACAATGAGCAGTTCTTC. Its protein is CASSRIYNEQFF. V and J are TRBV28 and TRBJ2-1; D is uncertain. Germline CDR1 is MDHEN and CDR2 is SYDVKM. The V end lost 6 bases, the J end lost 4 bases, and 7 bases lay between the germline ends. This CDR3 is built from 12 residues.

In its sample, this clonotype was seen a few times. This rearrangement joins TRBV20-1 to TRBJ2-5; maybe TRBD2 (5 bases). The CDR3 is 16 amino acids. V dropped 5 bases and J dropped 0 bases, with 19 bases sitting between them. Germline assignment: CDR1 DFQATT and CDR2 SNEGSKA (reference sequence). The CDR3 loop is CSAPVAASRHQETQYF. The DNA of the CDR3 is TGCAGTGCTCCCGTCGCGGCTAGCAGACACCAAGAGACCCAGTACTTC.

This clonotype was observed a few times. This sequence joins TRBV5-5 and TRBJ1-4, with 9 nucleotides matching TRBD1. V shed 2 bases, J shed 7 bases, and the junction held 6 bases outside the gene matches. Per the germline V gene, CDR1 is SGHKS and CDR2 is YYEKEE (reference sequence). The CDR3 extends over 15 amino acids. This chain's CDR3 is CASSFRQGDREKLFF. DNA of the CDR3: TGTGCCAGCAGCTTCCGACAGGGGGATCGTGAAAAACTGTTTTTT.

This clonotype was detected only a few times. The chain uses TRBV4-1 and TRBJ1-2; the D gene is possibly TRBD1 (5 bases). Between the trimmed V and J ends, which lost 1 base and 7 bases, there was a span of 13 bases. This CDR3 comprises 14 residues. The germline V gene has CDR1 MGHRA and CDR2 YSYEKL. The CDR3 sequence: CASSQGSGGVGYTF. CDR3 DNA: TGCGCCAGCAGCCAAGGGTCGGGGGGAGTTGGCTACACCTTC.

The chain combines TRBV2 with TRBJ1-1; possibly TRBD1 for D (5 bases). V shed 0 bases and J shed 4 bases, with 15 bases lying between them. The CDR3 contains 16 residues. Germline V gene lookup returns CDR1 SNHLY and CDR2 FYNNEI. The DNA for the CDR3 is TGTGCCAGCAGTGAAGCTCCGCTTCAGGGCGGCACTGAAGCTTTCTTT. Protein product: CASSEAPLQGGTEAFF.

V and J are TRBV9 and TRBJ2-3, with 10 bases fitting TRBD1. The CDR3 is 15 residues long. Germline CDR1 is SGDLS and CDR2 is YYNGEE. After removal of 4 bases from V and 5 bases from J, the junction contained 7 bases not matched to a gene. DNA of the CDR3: TGTGCCAGCAGCTTATCGACAGGGGGCAGAGATACGCAGTATTTT. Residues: CASSLSTGGRDTQYF.